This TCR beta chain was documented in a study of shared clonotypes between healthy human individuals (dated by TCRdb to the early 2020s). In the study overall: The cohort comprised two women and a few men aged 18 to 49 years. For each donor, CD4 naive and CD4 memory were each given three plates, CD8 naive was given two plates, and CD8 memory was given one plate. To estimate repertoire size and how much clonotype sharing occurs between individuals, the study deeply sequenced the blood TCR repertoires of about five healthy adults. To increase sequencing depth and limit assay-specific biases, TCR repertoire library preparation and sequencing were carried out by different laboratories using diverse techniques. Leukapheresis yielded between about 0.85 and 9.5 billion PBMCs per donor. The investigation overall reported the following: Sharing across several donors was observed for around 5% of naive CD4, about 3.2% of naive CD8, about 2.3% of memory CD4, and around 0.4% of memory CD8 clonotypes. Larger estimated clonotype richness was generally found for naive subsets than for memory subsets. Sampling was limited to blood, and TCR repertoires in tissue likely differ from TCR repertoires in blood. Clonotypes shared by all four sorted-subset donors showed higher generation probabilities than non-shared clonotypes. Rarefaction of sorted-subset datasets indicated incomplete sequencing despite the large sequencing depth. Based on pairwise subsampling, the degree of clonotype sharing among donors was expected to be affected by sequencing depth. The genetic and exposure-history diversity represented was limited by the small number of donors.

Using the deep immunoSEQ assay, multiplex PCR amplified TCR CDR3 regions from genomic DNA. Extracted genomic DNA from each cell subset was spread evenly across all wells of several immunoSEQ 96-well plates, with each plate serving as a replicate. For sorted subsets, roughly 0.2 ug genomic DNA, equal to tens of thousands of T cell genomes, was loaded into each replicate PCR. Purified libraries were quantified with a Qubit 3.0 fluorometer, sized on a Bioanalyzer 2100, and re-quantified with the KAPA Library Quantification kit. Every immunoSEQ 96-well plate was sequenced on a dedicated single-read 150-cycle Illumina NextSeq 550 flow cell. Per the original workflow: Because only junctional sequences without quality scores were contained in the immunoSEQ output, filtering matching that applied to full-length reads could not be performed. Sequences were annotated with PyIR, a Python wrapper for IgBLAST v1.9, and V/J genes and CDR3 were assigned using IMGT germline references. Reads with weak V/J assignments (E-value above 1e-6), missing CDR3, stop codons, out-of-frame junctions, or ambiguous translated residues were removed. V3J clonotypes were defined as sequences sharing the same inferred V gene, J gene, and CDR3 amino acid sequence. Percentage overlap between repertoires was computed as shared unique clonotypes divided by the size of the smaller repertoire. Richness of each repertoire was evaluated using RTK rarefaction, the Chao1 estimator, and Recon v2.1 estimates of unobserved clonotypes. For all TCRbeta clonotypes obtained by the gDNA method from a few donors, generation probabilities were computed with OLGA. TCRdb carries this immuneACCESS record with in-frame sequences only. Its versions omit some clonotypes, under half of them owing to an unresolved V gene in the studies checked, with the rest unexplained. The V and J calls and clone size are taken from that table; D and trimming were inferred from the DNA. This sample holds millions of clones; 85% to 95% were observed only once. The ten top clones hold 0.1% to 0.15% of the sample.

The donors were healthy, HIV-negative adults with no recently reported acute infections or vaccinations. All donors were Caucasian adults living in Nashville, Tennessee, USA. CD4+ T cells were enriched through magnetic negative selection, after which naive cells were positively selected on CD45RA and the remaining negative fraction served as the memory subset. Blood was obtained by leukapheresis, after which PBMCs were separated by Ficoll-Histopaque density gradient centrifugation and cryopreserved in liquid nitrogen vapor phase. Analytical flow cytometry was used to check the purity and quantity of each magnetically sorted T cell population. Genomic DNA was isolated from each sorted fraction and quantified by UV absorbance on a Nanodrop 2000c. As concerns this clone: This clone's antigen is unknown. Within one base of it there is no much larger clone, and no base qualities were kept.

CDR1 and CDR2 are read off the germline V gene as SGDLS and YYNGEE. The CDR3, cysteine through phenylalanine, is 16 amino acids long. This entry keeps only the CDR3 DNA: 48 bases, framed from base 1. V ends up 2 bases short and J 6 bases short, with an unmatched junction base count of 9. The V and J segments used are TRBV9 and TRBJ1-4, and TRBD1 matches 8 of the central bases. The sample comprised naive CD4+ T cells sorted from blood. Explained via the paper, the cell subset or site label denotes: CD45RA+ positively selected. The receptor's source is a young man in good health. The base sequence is TGTGCCAGCAGCGTTGGGCAGGGGGCGCGAGATGAAAAACTGTTTTTT. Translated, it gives CASSVGQGARDEKLFF.